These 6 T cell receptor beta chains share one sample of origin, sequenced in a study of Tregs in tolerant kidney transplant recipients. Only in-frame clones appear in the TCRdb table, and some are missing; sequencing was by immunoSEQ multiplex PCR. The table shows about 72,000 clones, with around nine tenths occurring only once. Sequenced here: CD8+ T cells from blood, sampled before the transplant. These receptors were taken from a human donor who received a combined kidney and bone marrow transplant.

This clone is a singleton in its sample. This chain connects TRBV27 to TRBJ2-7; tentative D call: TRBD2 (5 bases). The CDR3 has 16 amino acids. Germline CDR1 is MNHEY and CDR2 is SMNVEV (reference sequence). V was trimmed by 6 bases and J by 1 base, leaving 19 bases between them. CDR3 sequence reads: CASSPSAGPKSYEQYF. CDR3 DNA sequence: TGTGCCAGCAGCCCAAGTGCGGGTCCTAAATCCTACGAGCAGTACTTC.

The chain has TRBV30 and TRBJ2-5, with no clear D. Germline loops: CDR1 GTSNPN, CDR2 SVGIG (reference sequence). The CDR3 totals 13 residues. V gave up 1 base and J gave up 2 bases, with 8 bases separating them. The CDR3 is CAWSGPGQETQYF. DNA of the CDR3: TGTGCCTGGAGTGGACCAGGACAAGAGACCCAGTACTTC. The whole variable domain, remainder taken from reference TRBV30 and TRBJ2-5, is SQTIHQWPATLVQPVGSPLSLECTVEGTSNPNLYWYRQAAGRGLQLLFYSVGIGQISSEVPQNLSASRPQDRQFILSSKKLLLSDSGFYLCAWSGPGQETQYFGPGTRLLVL.

CDR3 amino acids: CASSQEPAGGMDEQFF. Written as DNA, the CDR3 is TGCGCCAGCAGCCAAGAGCCTGCGGGGGGGATGGATGAGCAGTTCTTC. The rearrangement joins TRBV4-3 to TRBJ2-1, with 9 bases identical to TRBD2. With V trimmed by 0 bases and J by 8 bases, 8 bases remained unmatched. Germline assignment: CDR1 LGHNA and CDR2 YSLEER. The CDR3 runs 16 residues.

In DNA form, the CDR3 reads TGTGCCAGCAGGGGGGGGCTAGGGGAGCAGTACTTC. Translation: CASRGGLGEQYF. V and J are TRBV2 and TRBJ2-7; perhaps TRBD2 as D (7 bases). Per germline, CDR1 SNHLY and CDR2 FYNNEI. The V gene lost 6 bases and the J gene lost 7 bases, with 13 bases spanning the gap. The CDR3 consists of 12 residues.

The CDR3 coding sequence is TGTGCCAGCAGCTGGGCCAATAGGGGCGATGAGCAGTTCTTC. Its translation: CASSWANRGDEQFF. This chain joins TRBV7-9 and TRBJ2-1; tentative D call: TRBD1 (5 bases). The V gene's germline CDR1 is SEHNR and CDR2 FQNEAQ (reference sequence). The CDR3 has 14 residues. Trimming pared 4 bases from V and 8 bases from J, leaving 15 bases between.

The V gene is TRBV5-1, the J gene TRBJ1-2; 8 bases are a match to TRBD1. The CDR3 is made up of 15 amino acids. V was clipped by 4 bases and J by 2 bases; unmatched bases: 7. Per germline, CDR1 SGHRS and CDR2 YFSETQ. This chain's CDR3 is CASSLGQDGNYGYTF. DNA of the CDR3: TGCGCCAGCAGCCTGGGACAGGATGGCAACTATGGCTACACCTTC.